This TCR beta chain was documented in a study of identical twins (dated by TCRdb to the mid-2010s). Concerning the study at large: The study deep-sequenced TCR alpha and beta repertoires from monozygotic twins, unrelated adults of various ages and cord blood to test whether fetal clonotypes persist. Replicate twin experiments were performed at different times using different library preparation protocols to rule out contamination.

Only healthy Caucasian donors were included. The twin cohort comprised three pairs of female monozygotic twins, all aged roughly 18 to 30 years. CD4+ and CD8+ T cell populations were isolated with positive isolation kits from Invitrogen. The method was 5' RACE. TCRdb shows the sequencer as Illumina HiSeq 2000. A universal primer binding site was added through template switching, and the final cDNA carried a unique molecular identifier so that TCR cDNA molecules could be counted accurately. Specific primers in the conserved constant-segment region were used to synthesize first-strand cDNA for the TCR alpha and beta chains. Each cDNA library was double barcoded, with a SMART-Mk sample barcode plus Illumina barcodes, to control for contamination. TruSeq adapter sequences, together with Illumina sample barcodes, were added in two successive PCR steps. Sequencing of the TCR alpha and beta cDNA libraries was done on the Illumina HiSeq platform using custom primers. In the paper's pipeline: Unique molecular identifiers were extracted from raw reads with MiGEC, and CDR3 positions were determined with MiXCR. Recombination models were inferred per individual with the repgenHMM and IGoR tools using an EM algorithm. The analysis of shared clonotypes was done with the tcR package in R, with sharing normalized by the product of cloneset sizes. To study raw recombination without the effects of thymic and clonal selection, out-of-frame nonproductive sequences were analyzed. TCRdb itself trimmed the public reads at Q25 with fastp, ran MiXCR and retained productive beta chains. All rows with the same CDR3 protein become a single entry with the most common DNA and genes. TCRdb's processing, not the authors' own work, is the source of the V and J calls. Within this sample are around 550,000 distinct CDR3 sequences, with 13% to 15% of them counted one time only. The ten largest clonotypes hold roughly 0.4% of the sample.

A note on this clonotype: This receptor's antigen is unknown. Base qualities are not recorded, but no much larger clone differs from it by a single base.

The CDR3 starts with the cysteine, ends with the phenylalanine, and has 18 residues. Only CDR3 DNA remains: 54 bases, in frame from the first base. V loses 4 bases, J loses 1 base, and the germline ends lie 23 bases apart. According to the germline V gene, CDR1 reads LGHNA and CDR2 reads YNFKEQ. What the research found in general, with its limitations: Compared with coincidental sharing between unrelated individuals, an excess of low generation-probability sequences was observed among out-of-frame TCR alpha sequences shared between twins. Fewer insertions were carried by abundant cord blood beta clonotypes, a similar but weaker trend appeared in young adult naive repertoires, and no such trend appeared in memory repertoires. Because the same donors could not be followed over many years, the conclusions relied on cross-sectional statistical analysis. Invariant T cells such as MAIT and iNKT could partly confound zero-insertion analyses, although diverse VJ usage argued against such confounding for most clonotypes. Out-of-frame TCR alpha sharing in monozygotic twins was systematically underestimated by recombination models, whereas sharing between unrelated individuals was in agreement with the recombination models. Excess twin sharing in beta out-of-frame sequences was weaker because fewer shared sequences lowered the signal-to-noise ratio.

In addition, the sample was reused for a study of yellow fever vaccine responses in identical twins. As the second study states: The T cell response to vaccination in identical twins was reported by the authors to appear partly convergent and partly personalized. The study precisely tracked vaccine-responding T cell clones in identical twins.

The chain is made from TRBV4-2 and TRBJ2-7; the D gene assignment is perhaps TRBD1 or TRBD2, with each matching 5 bases. This receptor was taken from a woman younger than 35 in good health. The sequencing sample was made of CD4+ T cells sorted from blood. The bases are TGTGCCAGCAGCCCAGACCACTTTTTGGGACCCAATTCCTACGAGCAGTACTTC. Translated, this gives CASSPDHFLGPNSYEQYF.